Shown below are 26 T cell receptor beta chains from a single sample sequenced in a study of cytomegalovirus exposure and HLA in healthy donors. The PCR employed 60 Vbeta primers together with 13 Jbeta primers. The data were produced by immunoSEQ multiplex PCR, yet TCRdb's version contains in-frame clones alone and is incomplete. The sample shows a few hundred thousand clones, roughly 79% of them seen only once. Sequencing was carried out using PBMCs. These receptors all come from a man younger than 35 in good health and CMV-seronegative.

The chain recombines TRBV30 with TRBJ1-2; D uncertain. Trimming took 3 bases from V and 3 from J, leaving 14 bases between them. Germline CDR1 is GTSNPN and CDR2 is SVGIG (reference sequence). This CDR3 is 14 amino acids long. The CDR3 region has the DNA TGTGCCTGGAGCCTCGGCCAGGCTTACTATGGCTACACCTTC. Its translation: CAWSLGQAYYGYTF.

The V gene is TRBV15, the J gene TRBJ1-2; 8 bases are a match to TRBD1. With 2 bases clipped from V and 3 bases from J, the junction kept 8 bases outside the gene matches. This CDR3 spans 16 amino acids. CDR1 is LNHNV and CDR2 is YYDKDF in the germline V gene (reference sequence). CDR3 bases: TGTGCCACCAGCAGAAAGGACAGGGTTGAATACTATGGCTACACCTTC. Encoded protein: CATSRKDRVEYYGYTF.

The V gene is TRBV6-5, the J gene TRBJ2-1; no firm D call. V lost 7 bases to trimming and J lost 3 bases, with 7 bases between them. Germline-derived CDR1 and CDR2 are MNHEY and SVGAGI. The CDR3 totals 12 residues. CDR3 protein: CASTSRYNEQFF. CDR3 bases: TGTGCCAGCACCTCCCGCTACAATGAGCAGTTCTTC.

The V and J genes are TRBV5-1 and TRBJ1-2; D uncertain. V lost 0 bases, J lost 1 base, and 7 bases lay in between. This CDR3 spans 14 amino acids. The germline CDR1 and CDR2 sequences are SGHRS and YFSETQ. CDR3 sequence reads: CASSLDSHNYGYTF. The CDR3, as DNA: TGCGCCAGCAGCTTGGACAGTCATAACTATGGCTACACCTTC.

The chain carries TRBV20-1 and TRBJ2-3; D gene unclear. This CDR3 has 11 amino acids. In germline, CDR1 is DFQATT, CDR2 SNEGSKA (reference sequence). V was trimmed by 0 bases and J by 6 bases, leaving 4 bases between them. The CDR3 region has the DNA TGCAGTGCTAGAGACGGGGATACGCAGTATTTT. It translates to CSARDGDTQYF.

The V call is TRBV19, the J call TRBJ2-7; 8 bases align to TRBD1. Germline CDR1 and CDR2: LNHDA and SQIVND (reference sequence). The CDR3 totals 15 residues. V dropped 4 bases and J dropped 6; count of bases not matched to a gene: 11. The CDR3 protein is CASSTTGTGALEQYF. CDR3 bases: TGTGCCAGTAGTACGACCGGGACAGGCGCTCTCGAGCAGTACTTC.

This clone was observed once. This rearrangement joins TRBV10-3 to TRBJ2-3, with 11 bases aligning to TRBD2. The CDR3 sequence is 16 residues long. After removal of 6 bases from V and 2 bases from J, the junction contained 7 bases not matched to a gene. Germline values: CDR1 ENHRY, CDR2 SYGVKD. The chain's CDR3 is CAISGLAGGHTDTQYF. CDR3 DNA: TGTGCCATCAGCGGTTTAGCGGGAGGGCACACAGATACGCAGTATTTT.

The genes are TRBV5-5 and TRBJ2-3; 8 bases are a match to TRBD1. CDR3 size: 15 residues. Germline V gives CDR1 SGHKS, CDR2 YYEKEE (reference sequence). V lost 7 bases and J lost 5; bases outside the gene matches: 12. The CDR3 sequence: CASSRDRSYQDTQYF. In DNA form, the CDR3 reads TGTGCCAGCTCCCGGGACAGGAGCTATCAAGATACGCAGTATTTT.

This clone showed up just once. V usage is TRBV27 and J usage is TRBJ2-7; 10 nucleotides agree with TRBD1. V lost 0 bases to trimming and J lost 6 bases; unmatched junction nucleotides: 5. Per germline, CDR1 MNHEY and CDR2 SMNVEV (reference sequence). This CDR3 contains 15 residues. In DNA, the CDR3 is TGTGCCAGCAGTTTATCGACAGGGGGCGGAGGCGAGCAGTACTTC. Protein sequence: CASSLSTGGGGEQYF.

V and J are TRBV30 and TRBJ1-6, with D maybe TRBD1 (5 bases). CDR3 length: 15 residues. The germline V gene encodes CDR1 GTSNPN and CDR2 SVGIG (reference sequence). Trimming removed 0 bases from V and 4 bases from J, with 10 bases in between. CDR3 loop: CAWSVNRLYNSPLHF. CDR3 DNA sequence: TGTGCCTGGAGTGTTAACAGGCTTTATAATTCACCCCTCCACTTT.

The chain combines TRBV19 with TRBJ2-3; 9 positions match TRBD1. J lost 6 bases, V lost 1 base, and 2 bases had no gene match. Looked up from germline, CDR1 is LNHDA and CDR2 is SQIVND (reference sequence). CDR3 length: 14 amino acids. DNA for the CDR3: TGTGCCAGTAGTATAGCTGGGACAGGGGATACGCAGTATTTT. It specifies CASSIAGTGDTQYF. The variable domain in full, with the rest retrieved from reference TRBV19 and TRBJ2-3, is DGGITQSPKYLFRKEGQNVTLSCEQNLNHDAMYWYRQDPGQGLRLIYYSQIVNDFQKGDIAEGYSVSREKKESFPLTVTSAQKNPTAFYLCASSIAGTGDTQYFGPGTRLTVL.

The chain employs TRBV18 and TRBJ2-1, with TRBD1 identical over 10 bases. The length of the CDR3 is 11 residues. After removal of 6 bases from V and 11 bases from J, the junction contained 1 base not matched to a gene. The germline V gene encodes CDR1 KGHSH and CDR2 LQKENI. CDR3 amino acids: CASSDRGKQFF. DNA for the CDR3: TGTGCCAGCTCGGACAGGGGGAAGCAGTTCTTC.

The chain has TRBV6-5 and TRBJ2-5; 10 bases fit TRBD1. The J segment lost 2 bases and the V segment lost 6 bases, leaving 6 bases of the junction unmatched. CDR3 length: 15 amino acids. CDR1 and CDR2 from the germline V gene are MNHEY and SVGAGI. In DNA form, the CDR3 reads TGTGCCAGCAGCCGTGACAGGGGGCGGCAAGAGACCCAGTACTTC. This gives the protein CASSRDRGRQETQYF.

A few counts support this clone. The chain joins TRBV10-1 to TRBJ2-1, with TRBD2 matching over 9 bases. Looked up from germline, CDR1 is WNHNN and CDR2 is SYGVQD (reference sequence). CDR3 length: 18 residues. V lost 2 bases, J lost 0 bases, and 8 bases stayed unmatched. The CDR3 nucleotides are TGCGCCAGCAGTGAGACGACTAGCGGAGATAGCTCCTACAATGAGCAGTTCTTC. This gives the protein CASSETTSGDSSYNEQFF.

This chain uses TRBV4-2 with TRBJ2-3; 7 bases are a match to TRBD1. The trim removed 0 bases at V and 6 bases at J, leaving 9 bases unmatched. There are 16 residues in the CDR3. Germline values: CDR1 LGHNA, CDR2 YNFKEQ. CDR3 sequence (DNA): TGTGCCAGCAGCCAAGATAGACAGGGTGTTGACGATACGCAGTATTTT. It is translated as CASSQDRQGVDDTQYF.

CDR3 region: CASMEVNYGYTF. For the CDR3, the DNA is TGTGCCAGCATGGAGGTAAACTATGGCTACACCTTC. The rearrangement uses TRBV2 and TRBJ1-2; D not resolved. The length of the CDR3 is 12 residues. Per the germline V gene, CDR1 is SNHLY and CDR2 is FYNNEI. V gave up 7 bases and J gave up 2 bases, with 8 bases separating them.

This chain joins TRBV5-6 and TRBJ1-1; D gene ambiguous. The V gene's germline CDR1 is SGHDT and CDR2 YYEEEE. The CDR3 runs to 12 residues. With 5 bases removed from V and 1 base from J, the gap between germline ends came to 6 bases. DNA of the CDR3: TGTGCCAGCAGTAAGCAGAACACTGAAGCTTTCTTT. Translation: CASSKQNTEAFF.

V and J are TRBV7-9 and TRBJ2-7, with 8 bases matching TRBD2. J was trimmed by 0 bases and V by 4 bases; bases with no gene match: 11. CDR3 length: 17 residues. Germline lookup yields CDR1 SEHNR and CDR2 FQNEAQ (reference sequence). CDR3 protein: CASSSDSTSVYSYEQYF. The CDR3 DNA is TGTGCCAGCAGCTCGGACTCGACTAGCGTGTACTCCTACGAGCAGTACTTC.

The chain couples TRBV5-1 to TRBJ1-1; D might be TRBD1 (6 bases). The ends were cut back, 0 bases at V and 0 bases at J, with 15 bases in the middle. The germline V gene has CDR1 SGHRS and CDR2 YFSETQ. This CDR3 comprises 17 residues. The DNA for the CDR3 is TGCGCCAGCAGCTTGGGCCGGGGGGCCCCACTGAACACTGAAGCTTTCTTT. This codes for CASSLGRGAPLNTEAFF.

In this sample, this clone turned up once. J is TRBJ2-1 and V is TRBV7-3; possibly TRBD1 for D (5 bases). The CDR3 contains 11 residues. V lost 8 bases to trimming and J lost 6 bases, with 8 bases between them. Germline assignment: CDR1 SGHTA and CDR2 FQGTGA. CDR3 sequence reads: CASRQGNEQFF. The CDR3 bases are TGTGCCAGCCGGCAGGGCAATGAGCAGTTCTTC.

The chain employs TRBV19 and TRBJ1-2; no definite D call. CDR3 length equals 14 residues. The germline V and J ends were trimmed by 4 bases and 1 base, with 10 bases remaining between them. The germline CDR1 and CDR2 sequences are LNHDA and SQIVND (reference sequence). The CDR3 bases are TGTGCCAGTAGTACGAACAACCTTAACTATGGCTACACCTTC. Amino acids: CASSTNNLNYGYTF.

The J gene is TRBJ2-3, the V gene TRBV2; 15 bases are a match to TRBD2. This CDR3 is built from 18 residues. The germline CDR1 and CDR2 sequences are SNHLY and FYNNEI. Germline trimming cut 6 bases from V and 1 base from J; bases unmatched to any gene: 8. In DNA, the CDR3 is TGTGCCAGCAGGTTCGGACTAGCGGGGGGGCAAGGCACAGATACGCAGTATTTT. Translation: CASRFGLAGGQGTDTQYF.

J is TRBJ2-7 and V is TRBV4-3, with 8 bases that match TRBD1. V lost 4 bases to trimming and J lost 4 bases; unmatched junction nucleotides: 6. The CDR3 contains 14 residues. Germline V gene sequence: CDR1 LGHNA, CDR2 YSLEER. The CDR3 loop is CASSPGTGIYEQYF. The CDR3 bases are TGCGCCAGCAGCCCCGGGACAGGAATTTACGAGCAGTACTTC.

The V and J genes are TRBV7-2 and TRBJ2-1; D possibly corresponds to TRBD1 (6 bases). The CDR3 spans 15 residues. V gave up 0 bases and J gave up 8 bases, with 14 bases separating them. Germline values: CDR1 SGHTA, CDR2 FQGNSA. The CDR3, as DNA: TGTGCCAGCAGCTTAGCCGGCAGGGGCGGTGATGAGCAGTTCTTC. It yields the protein CASSLAGRGGDEQFF.

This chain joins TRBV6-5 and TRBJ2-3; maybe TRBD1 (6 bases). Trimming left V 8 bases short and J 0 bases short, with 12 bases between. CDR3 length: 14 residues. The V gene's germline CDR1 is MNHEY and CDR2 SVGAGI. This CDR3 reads CASAQGDSTDTQYF. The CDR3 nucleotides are TGTGCCAGCGCACAGGGTGATAGCACAGATACGCAGTATTTT.

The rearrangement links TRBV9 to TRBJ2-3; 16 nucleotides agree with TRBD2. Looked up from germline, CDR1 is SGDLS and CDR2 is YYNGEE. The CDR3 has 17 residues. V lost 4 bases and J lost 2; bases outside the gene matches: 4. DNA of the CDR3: TGTGCCAGCAGCCCTGGGACTAGCGGGAGGGTCACAGATACGCAGTATTTT. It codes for CASSPGTSGRVTDTQYF.